Included here is one T cell receptor (beta chain) sequence, with context. Antigen: not known. The junction had 8 bases not matched to a gene; V was cut back by 4 bases and J by 4 bases. CDR1 is SEHNR and CDR2 is FQNEAQ in the germline V gene (reference sequence). The CDR3 extends over 15 amino acids. This sample stems from a study of T cell responses to AZD1222 COVID-19 vaccine. Broader study findings: Baseline serology detected seropositivity in only a handful of AZD1222 recipients.

TCRdb's copy holds only in-frame clones and misses some; the assay was immunoSEQ multiplex PCR. The profile shows some 170,000 clones, 80% to 95% of them singletons. The material sequenced was peripheral blood, taken 28 days after the second dose of the MenACWY control vaccine. The sequence was collected from an adult who received the MenACWY meningococcal vaccine as a control. The V call is TRBV7-9, the J call TRBJ2-7; 9 positions agree with TRBD1. Written as DNA, the CDR3 is TGTGCCAGCAGCTCAACTACAGGGGGCGGGTACGAGCAGTACTTC. Its translation: CASSSTTGGGYEQYF.